This T cell receptor beta chain was found in a study of CD8 T cells in ankylosing spondylitis. Study-level findings and limits: Blood of patients with ankylosing spondylitis appeared to be characterized by a TCR beta motif of about eight highly homologous variants.

The table lists this clonotype with many counts. Its antigen is unidentified. The V gene lost 1 base and the J gene lost 4 bases, with 8 bases spanning the gap. Looked up from germline, CDR1 is SNHLY and CDR2 is FYNNEI. This CDR3 has 14 amino acids. 5'-RACE, quantitative and with molecular barcodes, yielded the TCR beta libraries. TCRdb reprocessed the 5' RACE reads with MiXCR, giving one entry per CDR3 protein. This sample has about 210,000 distinct CDR3 sequences, with approximately 7.3% found just once. The sequencing input was blood, either unsorted or a sorted T cell fraction (not recorded which). This sequence joins TRBV2 and TRBJ1-5; D ambiguous. The receptor was derived from a male donor with ankylosing spondylitis. This CDR3 is CASSEGTPNQPQHF. In DNA form, the CDR3 reads TGTGCCAGCAGTGAAGGGACGCCTAATCAGCCCCAGCATTTT.